These 26 T cell receptor beta chains originate from one sample sequenced in a study of T-cell reconstitution after alpha-beta-depleted transplantation in children. TCRbeta library preparation incorporated unique molecular identifiers. TCRdb redid the calling of the PCR reads with MiXCR, one entry per CDR3 protein. The profile shows 190,000 or so distinct CDR3 sequences, roughly 15% of them singletons. The source material was PBMCs from the stem cell graft donor, sampled from the stem cell graft. The source is a human donor who donated a stem cell graft to a child with acute lymphoblastic leukemia.

There are many counts of this clonotype. DNA for the CDR3: TGTGCCAGCAGCTTGGGTTTAGGACCCGAACGAGAAGCTTTCTTT. It specifies CASSLGLGPEREAFF. J is TRBJ1-1 and V is TRBV5-4; the D is unclear. The germline CDR1 and CDR2 sequences are SGHNT and YYREEE (reference sequence). V was clipped by 0 bases and J by 8 bases, with 17 bases between them. This CDR3 has 15 residues.

The V gene is TRBV14, the J gene TRBJ2-1; perhaps TRBD2 as D (5 bases). V was pared by 2 bases and J by 0 bases, with 8 bases between. Germline CDR1 reads SGHDN; CDR2 reads FVKESK. This CDR3 is built from 15 residues. The CDR3 coding sequence is TGTGCCAGCAGCCAACGGCGGGCCTCCTACAATGAGCAGTTCTTC. This translates into CASSQRRASYNEQFF.

This clonotype was seen repeatedly, ten times or more. The chain carries TRBV11-2 and TRBJ1-1, with 7 positions matching TRBD1. This CDR3 has 18 residues. The germline V gene has CDR1 SGHAT and CDR2 FQNNGV. Losses at the gene ends were 4 bases for V and 0 bases for J; bases not matched to a gene: 14. The CDR3 spells CASSSQIRGWVMNTEAFF. In nucleotides, the CDR3 is TGTGCCAGCAGCTCCCAAATCAGGGGGTGGGTCATGAACACTGAAGCTTTCTTT. The whole variable domain, remainder taken from reference TRBV11-2 and TRBJ1-1, is EAGVAQSPRYKIIEKRQSVAFWCNPISGHATLYWYQQILGQGPKLLIQFQNNGVVDDSQLPKDRFSAERLKGVDSTLKIQPAKLEDSAVYLCASSSQIRGWVMNTEAFFGQGTRLTVV.

The chain employs TRBV5-5 and TRBJ2-3; D may be TRBD1 or TRBD2 (5 bases each). The CDR3 has 15 residues. The germline gives CDR1 SGHKS, CDR2 YYEKEE (reference sequence). V was clipped by 7 bases and J by 4 bases, with 19 bases between them. The CDR3 DNA is TGTGCCAGCGGCCCGGGGCTCCTCGGCGCAGATACGCAGTATTTT. This gives the protein CASGPGLLGADTQYF.

On this clonotype: It may be a read error: a sequence one base away is much more abundant. V gene TRBV5-1 combines with J gene TRBJ2-7, with TRBD2 matching over 8 bases. CDR3 length: 14 residues. Germline V lookup: CDR1 SGHRS, CDR2 YFSETQ. The CDR3 DNA sequence: TGCGCCGGCAGTTTGGAGCGGGAGCCCTACGAGCAGTACTTC. This translates into CAGSLEREPYEQYF.

V usage is TRBV6-1 and J usage is TRBJ1-5; D is uncertain. In germline, CDR1 is MNHNS, CDR2 SASEGT. The V and J ends lost 2 bases and 5 bases respectively, with 1 base between them. This CDR3 has 11 residues. The CDR3 sequence is CASSEHQPQHF. The CDR3 bases are TGTGCCAGCAGTGAACATCAGCCCCAGCATTTT.

This clonotype was counted only a few times. The chain recombines TRBV12-3 or TRBV12-4 with TRBJ2-5; D call uncertain. V shed 8 bases and J shed 6 bases, with 13 bases lying between them. CDR3 size: 12 residues. In nucleotides, the CDR3 is TGTGCCAGCGGGTCAAGGGCTCAGACCCAGTACTTC. This translates into CASGSRAQTQYF.

This clonotype was observed many times. The chain combines TRBV20-1 with TRBJ1-5; 8 bases agree with TRBD1. The J segment lost 6 bases and the V segment lost 3 bases, leaving 13 bases of the junction unmatched. Per the germline V gene, CDR1 is DFQATT and CDR2 is SNEGSKA (reference sequence). The CDR3 is 16 residues long. CDR3: CSASLGRGRRSQPQHF. The CDR3 nucleotides read TGCAGTGCTAGTCTGGGCAGGGGGCGTCGTAGTCAGCCCCAGCATTTT.

At least ten counts were recorded for this clonotype. This chain uses TRBV12-3 or TRBV12-4 with TRBJ1-6; 9 nucleotides match TRBD1. This CDR3 is 14 amino acids long. With 4 bases clipped from V and 8 bases from J, the junction kept 3 bases outside the gene matches. The CDR3 spells CASSSGTGYSPLHF. The CDR3 DNA reads as TGTGCCAGCAGTTCCGGGACAGGGTATTCACCCCTCCACTTT.

This clonotype was recorded many times. The chain carries TRBV20-1 and TRBJ1-1; the D is unclear. V was pared by 5 bases and J by 3 bases, with 13 bases between. CDR1 is DFQATT and CDR2 is SNEGSKA in the germline V gene (reference sequence). The CDR3 spans 13 residues. The CDR3 DNA is TGCAGTGCTGCGGGCAGGCTCCACACTGAAGCTTTCTTT. It is translated as CSAAGRLHTEAFF.

In its sample, this clonotype was seen many times. V is TRBV12-3 or TRBV12-4 and J is TRBJ1-1; D is perhaps TRBD1 (5 bases). The CDR3 contains 14 residues. The V gene lost 5 bases and the J gene lost 7 bases, with 17 bases spanning the gap. The CDR3 sequence is CASSSPGQPFEAFF. The CDR3 bases are TGTGCCAGCAGTAGCCCAGGGCAGCCCTTTGAAGCTTTCTTT.

The chain links TRBV11-2 to TRBJ2-3; no definite D call. The CDR3 has 17 residues. V dropped 4 bases and J dropped 4 bases, with 21 bases sitting between them. Germline lookup yields CDR1 SGHAT and CDR2 FQNNGV. CDR3 loop: CASSSPGRSSPADTQYF. CDR3 sequence (DNA): TGTGCCAGCAGCTCCCCTGGAAGAAGCTCTCCGGCAGATACGCAGTATTTT.

This clonotype appeared a few times. The chain joins TRBV27 to TRBJ2-3; D is ambiguous. The CDR3 has 15 residues. The ends were cut back, 6 bases at V and 2 bases at J, with 15 bases in the middle. The germline CDR1 and CDR2 sequences are MNHEY and SMNVEV (reference sequence). The CDR3 is CASSSIAWITDTQYF. CDR3 DNA: TGTGCCAGCAGCTCAATTGCGTGGATCACAGATACGCAGTATTTT.

This clonotype came up many times. J is TRBJ1-1 and V is TRBV6-1; D is unclear. Germline CDR1 is MNHNS and CDR2 is SASEGT. The CDR3 runs to 12 residues. Trimming stripped 6 bases from V and 3 bases from J, with 8 bases between. Here the CDR3 DNA reads TGTGCCAGCAGCGCTGCTCACACTGAAGCTTTCTTT. Amino acids: CASSAAHTEAFF.

This clonotype was picked up many times. The chain combines TRBV7-2 with TRBJ2-1; TRBD2 matches at 11 bases. Germline V gives CDR1 SGHTA, CDR2 FQGNSA. CDR3 length: 16 residues. J gave up 7 bases and V 3 bases, and 8 bases lay outside the gene matches. CDR3 protein: CASSFGLAGIGNEQFF. The CDR3 DNA follows: TGTGCCAGCAGCTTCGGACTAGCGGGTATAGGGAATGAGCAGTTCTTC. The full variable domain, its missing parts supplied by reference TRBV7-2 and TRBJ2-1, is GAGVSQSPSNKVTEKGKDVELRCDPISGHTALYWYRQSLGQGLEFLIYFQGNSAPDKSGLPSDRFSAERTGGSVSTLTIQRTQQEDSAVYLCASSFGLAGIGNEQFFGPGTRLTVL.

This clonotype was detected only a few times. The rearrangement uses TRBV5-1 and TRBJ2-6; D is tentatively TRBD1 or TRBD2 (6 bases each). This CDR3 has 19 amino acids. Trimming pared 2 bases from V and 0 bases from J, leaving 18 bases between. CDR1 and CDR2 from the germline V gene are SGHRS and YFSETQ. The CDR3 is CASSFTGQTRGSGANVLTF. The CDR3 nucleotides are TGCGCCAGCAGCTTCACTGGACAGACTAGGGGCTCTGGGGCCAACGTCCTGACTTTC. The complete variable domain, with remaining parts taken from reference TRBV5-1 and TRBJ2-6, reads KAGVTQTPRYLIKTRGQQVTLSCSPISGHRSVSWYQQTPGQGLQFLFEYFSETQRNKGNFPGRFSGRQFSNSRSEMNVSTLELGDSALYLCASSFTGQTRGSGANVLTFGAGSRLTVL.

This clonotype was picked up many times. J is TRBJ2-7 and V is TRBV6-1; D unresolved. CDR3 size: 13 residues. CDR1 and CDR2 (germline): MNHNS, SASEGT. The V end lost 1 base, the J end lost 3 bases, and 7 bases lay between the germline ends. The CDR3 bases are TGTGCCAGCAGTGAAGGTCCGCTCTACGAGCAGTACTTC. It encodes CASSEGPLYEQYF.

This clonotype was counted ten times or more. The chain links TRBV28 to TRBJ2-6, with no clear D. Germline CDR1 reads MDHEN; CDR2 reads SYDVKM. The CDR3 runs to 16 residues. V was pared by 6 bases and J by 0 bases, with 12 bases between. The CDR3 region is CASRENRASGANVLTF. The CDR3 DNA sequence: TGTGCCAGCAGGGAGAATAGGGCCTCTGGGGCCAACGTCCTGACTTTC.

This clonotype was seen many times. The CDR3 is CASSWEGGTEAFF. The DNA of the CDR3 is TGCGCCAGCAGCTGGGAGGGTGGAACTGAAGCTTTCTTT. V gene TRBV5-1 combines with J gene TRBJ1-1; D is undetermined. CDR1 is SGHRS and CDR2 is YFSETQ in the germline V gene. V shed 3 bases and J shed 5 bases, with 11 bases lying between them. The CDR3 length is 13 residues.

At least ten counts were recorded for this clonotype. The chain carries TRBV9 and TRBJ2-7; D is possibly TRBD2 (6 bases). CDR1 SGDLS and CDR2 YYNGEE come from the germline V gene. Trimming took 2 bases from V and 0 from J, leaving 15 bases between them. The length of the CDR3 is 16 residues. In DNA form, the CDR3 reads TGTGCCAGCAGCGTGGGAATAGCGGAGAGCTCCTACGAGCAGTACTTC. Its protein is CASSVGIAESSYEQYF.

This clonotype was observed at least ten times. CDR3 sequence reads: CASSVQETQYF. The CDR3 coding sequence is TGTGCCAGCAGTGTCCAAGAGACCCAGTACTTC. The chain uses TRBV28 and TRBJ2-5; no definite D call. Germline V gene sequence: CDR1 MDHEN, CDR2 SYDVKM. The CDR3 has 11 residues. V was trimmed by 5 bases and J by 1 base, leaving 2 bases between them.

The chain uses TRBV20-1 and TRBJ2-4; D remains unclear. With 0 bases removed from V and 1 base from J, the gap between germline ends came to 10 bases. This CDR3 is 15 amino acids long. Per the germline V gene, CDR1 is DFQATT and CDR2 is SNEGSKA (reference sequence). CDR3 in amino acids: CSARDSSRAKNIQYF. The DNA for the CDR3 is TGCAGTGCTAGAGATTCGTCGCGGGCCAAAAACATTCAGTACTTC.

Concerning this clonotype: This may stem from a read error, because a much larger clone lies one nucleotide away. This chain connects TRBV11-2 to TRBJ2-3, with a weak D call TRBD2 (6 bases). The CDR3 consists of 16 residues. CDR1 SGHAT and CDR2 FQNNGV come from the germline V gene. The germline V and J ends were trimmed by 5 bases and 2 bases, with 17 bases remaining between them. CDR3 DNA: TGTGCCAGCAGCCTTTTACGGGAGAGTATCACAGATACGCAGTATTTT. Translation: CASSLLRESITDTQYF.

The table lists this clonotype with many counts. The V and J genes are TRBV5-5 and TRBJ2-5; D remains ambiguous. The CDR3 contains 11 residues. Trimming took off 6 bases at V and 4 bases at J, with 7 bases between the two ends. The V gene's germline CDR1 is SGHKS and CDR2 YYEKEE (reference sequence). The CDR3 loop reads CASTRGETQYF. CDR3 nucleotide sequence: TGTGCCAGCACGCGAGGAGAGACCCAGTACTTC.

V gene TRBV7-9 combines with J gene TRBJ2-1; D might be TRBD1 (6 bases). The germline CDR1 and CDR2 sequences are SEHNR and FQNEAQ (reference sequence). V was shortened by 4 bases and J by 1 base, with 11 bases between the two germline ends. This CDR3 has 15 amino acids. The chain's CDR3 is CASSSTGQSYNEQFF. In DNA, the CDR3 is TGTGCCAGCAGCTCGACAGGACAATCCTACAATGAGCAGTTCTTC.

This clonotype was detected a few times. The V call is TRBV30, the J call TRBJ2-7; 10 nucleotides line up with TRBD2. J was trimmed by 1 base and V by 4 bases; bases with no gene match: 7. CDR3 length: 15 residues. Germline V gene data show CDR1 as GTSNPN and CDR2 as SVGIG (reference sequence). In nucleotides, the CDR3 is TGTGCCTGGACGCGAGCTAGCGGGAGTTCCTACGAGCAGTACTTC. Its translation is CAWTRASGSSYEQYF. Full variable domain (missing parts from reference TRBV30 and TRBJ2-7): SQTIHQWPATLVQPVGSPLSLECTVEGTSNPNLYWYRQAAGRGLQLLFYSVGIGQISSEVPQNLSASRPQDRQFILSSKKLLLSDSGFYLCAWTRASGSSYEQYFGPGTRLTVT.